The 26 T cell receptor beta chains below come from one sample, sequenced in a study of cytomegalovirus exposure and HLA in healthy donors. The PCR had 60 Vbeta and 13 Jbeta primers. Profiling relied on immunoSEQ multiplex PCR, and the TCRdb table lists in-frame clones only, not all of them. The data show 100,000 to 150,000 clones, around 74% seen once. Sequencing was performed on PBMCs. These receptors originate from a male donor in good health and CMV-seronegative.

The chain carries TRBV28 and TRBJ2-1; the match to TRBD2 covers 7 bases. The V gene's germline CDR1 is MDHEN and CDR2 SYDVKM. After removal of 8 bases from V and 5 bases from J, the junction contained 12 bases not matched to a gene. This CDR3 has 15 amino acids. The CDR3 DNA is TGTGCCAGCCTGGTCCTGGGGGGGAATAACAATGAGCAGTTCTTC. This encodes CASLVLGGNNNEQFF.

The V gene is TRBV4-1, the J gene TRBJ2-5, with a tentative D call TRBD1 (5 bases). This CDR3 has 16 amino acids. Germline CDR1 MGHRA, CDR2 YSYEKL. V shed 1 base and J shed 5 bases, with 17 bases lying between them. CDR3 in amino acids: CASSQVAQSKGETQYF. The CDR3 DNA is TGCGCCAGCAGCCAAGTAGCACAGTCCAAGGGGGAGACCCAGTACTTC.

The genes are TRBV14 and TRBJ2-1; 10 nucleotides agree with TRBD2. Germline V lookup: CDR1 SGHDN, CDR2 FVKESK. There are 16 residues in the CDR3. Trimming at V came to 4 bases and at J to 2 bases, leaving 5 bases not matched to a gene. For the CDR3, the DNA is TGTGCCAGCAGCCCGCTAGCGGGAGCCGCCTACAATGAGCAGTTCTTC. It codes for CASSPLAGAAYNEQFF. The variable domain in full, completed from reference TRBV14 and TRBJ2-1, reads EAGVTQFPSHSVIEKGQTVTLRCDPISGHDNLYWYRRVMGKEIKFLLHFVKESKQDESGMPNNRFLAERTGGTYSTLKVQPAELEDSGVYFCASSPLAGAAYNEQFFGPGTRLTVL.

This clone was seen more than once but under ten times. J is TRBJ2-7 and V is TRBV6-6, with TRBD1 identical over 9 bases. CDR1 and CDR2 from the germline V gene are MNHNY and SVGAGI (reference sequence). Unmatched junction bases numbered 4, after V lost 6 bases and J lost 4 bases. The CDR3 runs to 13 residues. The CDR3 DNA follows: TGTGCCAGCAGGGGACAGGGAATTTACGAGCAGTACTTC. Protein product: CASRGQGIYEQYF.

This clone was detected a few times. The V call is TRBV13, the J call TRBJ2-5; D uncertain. V was cut by 2 bases and J by 1 base, with 11 bases left in between. The CDR3 extends over 15 amino acids. Germline CDR1 reads PRHDT; CDR2 reads FYEKMQ (reference sequence). In nucleotides, the CDR3 is TGTGCCAGCAGCTTATTAGCCGAACGCCAAGAGACCCAGTACTTC. Translated, it gives CASSLLAERQETQYF.

The gene calls are TRBV6-1 and TRBJ2-7; D remains ambiguous. Looked up from germline, CDR1 is MNHNS and CDR2 is SASEGT. This CDR3 comprises 12 residues. V was cut by 6 bases and J by 7 bases, with 13 bases left in between. In DNA, the CDR3 is TGTGCCAGCAGAACCGACATCCGGGAGCAGTACTTC. Translating it yields CASRTDIREQYF.

The chain uses TRBV5-6 and TRBJ1-5; weak D call: TRBD1 (6 bases). Germline V lookup: CDR1 SGHDT, CDR2 YYEEEE. The CDR3 loop spans 13 amino acids. Trimming shortened V by 0 bases and J by 9 bases, and 10 bases separated the two germline ends. The chain's CDR3 is CASSLDVGGPQHF. CDR3 bases: TGTGCCAGCAGCTTGGACGTAGGGGGGCCCCAGCATTTT. The full variable domain, in which reference TRBV5-6 and TRBJ1-5 provide the parts outside the CDR3, is DAGVTQSPTHLIKTRGQQVTLRCSPKSGHDTVSWYQQALGQGPQFIFQYYEEEERQRGNFPDRFSGHQFPNYSSELNVNALLLGDSALYLCASSLDVGGPQHFGDGTRLSIL.

The chain joins TRBV18 to TRBJ2-2; D gene uncertain. The CDR3 consists of 14 residues. CDR1 and CDR2 from the germline V gene are KGHSH and LQKENI. V lost 1 base to trimming and J lost 7 bases, with 10 bases between them. The chain's CDR3 is CASSPQSDGGELFF. CDR3 nucleotide sequence: TGTGCCAGCTCACCACAGAGCGATGGCGGGGAGCTGTTTTTT.

V is TRBV5-8 and J is TRBJ2-7; possible D gene TRBD2, 6 bases. Germline V gives CDR1 SGHTS, CDR2 YDEGEE. CDR3 length equals 14 residues. V dropped 2 bases and J dropped 6 bases, with 15 bases sitting between them. The CDR3 nucleotides are TGTGCCAGCAGCTTTACGCCCGGACTATCCGAGCAGTACTTC. It specifies CASSFTPGLSEQYF.

This clone was observed a handful of times. V and J are TRBV5-8 and TRBJ2-5; D is ambiguous. Germline V lookup: CDR1 SGHTS, CDR2 YDEGEE. V gave up 2 bases and J gave up 7 bases, with 3 bases separating them. This CDR3 has 10 residues. CDR3 in amino acids: CASSFRTQYF. The CDR3 bases are TGTGCCAGCAGCTTTCGGACCCAGTACTTC.

This chain connects TRBV14 to TRBJ1-1; D remains unclear. The germline V gene has CDR1 SGHDN and CDR2 FVKESK. Trimming removed 1 base at V and 5 bases at J, with 8 bases between. CDR3 length: 13 residues. In DNA, the CDR3 is TGTGCCAGCAGCCAAGCTAGGAGGACTGAAGCTTTCTTT. Amino acids: CASSQARRTEAFF.

The CDR3 DNA reads TGTGCCAGAAGCTTTCGGGGGGCCTACAATGAGCAGTTCTTC. Translated: CARSFRGAYNEQFF. The chain employs TRBV5-3 and TRBJ2-1, with 7 bases lining up with TRBD2. TRBV5-3 qualifies as an ORF whose function is uncertain. V dropped 2 bases and J dropped 2; count of bases not matched to a gene: 1. The CDR3 spans 14 residues.

The genes are TRBV7-2 and TRBJ2-7, with D uncertain. Trimming left V 1 base short and J 2 bases short, with 21 bases between. Germline V lookup: CDR1 SGHTA, CDR2 FQGNSA. This CDR3 comprises 18 residues. The CDR3 region is CASSLVQPTPTVTYEQYF. The CDR3 DNA sequence: TGTGCCAGCAGCTTAGTGCAGCCGACCCCCACAGTCACCTACGAGCAGTACTTC. Using reference TRBV7-2 and TRBJ2-7 for the parts outside the CDR3, the full variable domain is GAGVSQSPSNKVTEKGKDVELRCDPISGHTALYWYRQSLGQGLEFLIYFQGNSAPDKSGLPSDRFSAERTGGSVSTLTIQRTQQEDSAVYLCASSLVQPTPTVTYEQYFGPGTRLTVT.

This chain links TRBV7-9 with TRBJ1-1; D possibly corresponds to TRBD1 (5 bases). The CDR3 runs to 14 residues. Germline values: CDR1 SEHNR, CDR2 FQNEAQ (reference sequence). V was shortened by 5 bases and J by 0 bases, with 10 bases between the two germline ends. CDR3 loop: CASSRQIMNTEAFF. The CDR3 DNA reads as TGTGCCAGCAGCCGACAGATTATGAACACTGAAGCTTTCTTT.

V gene TRBV13 combines with J gene TRBJ2-7; TRBD2 aligns across 10 bases. V gave up 0 bases and J gave up 7 bases; unmatched junction bases: 6. The CDR3 is made up of 15 amino acids. Germline V gives CDR1 PRHDT, CDR2 FYEKMQ (reference sequence). The CDR3 region is CASSLGLAGADEQYF. The CDR3 DNA reads as TGTGCCAGCAGCTTAGGGCTAGCGGGGGCGGATGAGCAGTACTTC. Full variable domain (outside the CDR3, taken from reference TRBV13 and TRBJ2-7): AAGVIQSPRHLIKEKRETATLKCYPIPRHDTVYWYQQGPGQDPQFLISFYEKMQSDKGSIPDRFSAQQFSDYHSELNMSSLELGDSALYFCASSLGLAGADEQYFGPGTRLTVT.

For this clone: The junction and the germline gene differ at one end; a read error may be behind it. The chain combines TRBV7-8 with TRBJ2-5; D remains unclear. The germline V gene encodes CDR1 SGHVS and CDR2 FQNEAQ. CDR3 length equals 12 residues. The DNA of the CDR3 is TGTGCCAGCAGCTTCGGTCAAGAGGCCCAGTACTTC. Translated: CASSFGQEAQYF.

This clone showed up just a few times. The chain has TRBV7-2 and TRBJ2-2; a weak D match, TRBD1 (6 bases). This CDR3 comprises 14 residues. Germline V lookup: CDR1 SGHTA, CDR2 FQGNSA. V was cut by 6 bases and J by 1 base, with 9 bases left in between. The chain's CDR3 is CASSRGQNTGELFF. The CDR3 region has the DNA TGTGCCAGCAGTAGGGGACAGAACACCGGGGAGCTGTTTTTT.

The chain is built from TRBV25-1 and TRBJ2-1, with 11 bases identical to TRBD1. The germline V gene has CDR1 MGHDK and CDR2 SYGVNS. After removal of 5 bases from V and 5 bases from J, the junction contained 11 bases not matched to a gene. The CDR3 consists of 17 residues. The CDR3: CASSKLDGQGANNEQFF. The CDR3, as DNA: TGTGCCAGCAGTAAATTGGACGGACAGGGGGCAAACAATGAGCAGTTCTTC.

This clone was seen once. The rearrangement uses TRBV27 and TRBJ1-2, with TRBD1 matching over 11 bases. Trimming cost V 2 bases and J 3 bases; bases outside gene matches: 5. Germline CDR1 and CDR2: MNHEY and SMNVEV (reference sequence). CDR3 length: 16 amino acids. CDR3 nucleotides: TGTGCCAGCAGTTTAAAGGGGACAGGGGGGGACTATGGCTACACCTTC. Translating it yields CASSLKGTGGDYGYTF.

The J gene is TRBJ1-1, the V gene TRBV9, with D maybe TRBD1 (5 bases). Germline V CDR1 and CDR2: SGDLS, YYNGEE. This CDR3 spans 15 amino acids. Trimming left V 4 bases short and J 1 base short, with 14 bases between. The CDR3 DNA follows: TGTGCCAGCAGCCCCGGCCCAGGGTGGAACACTGAAGCTTTCTTT. Protein product: CASSPGPGWNTEAFF.

This clone has a single count. The chain joins TRBV6-5 to TRBJ1-1, with a weak D call TRBD1 (5 bases). V lost 4 bases to trimming and J lost 5 bases, with 8 bases between them. The CDR3 runs 12 residues. In germline, CDR1 is MNHEY, CDR2 SVGAGI. The CDR3 loop reads CASSSQGTEAFF. CDR3 DNA: TGTGCCAGCAGTTCCCAGGGTACTGAAGCTTTCTTT.

The rearrangement joins TRBV5-1 to TRBJ2-3; TRBD1 matches at 10 bases. The germline V gene has CDR1 SGHRS and CDR2 YFSETQ. V shed 7 bases, J shed 2 bases, and the junction held 10 bases outside the gene matches. The CDR3 is made up of 16 amino acids. CDR3 amino acids: CASSDRGRMNTDTQYF. CDR3 nucleotide sequence: TGCGCCAGCTCCGACAGGGGGCGGATGAACACAGATACGCAGTATTTT.

This chain uses TRBV7-9 with TRBJ1-1, with D tentatively TRBD1 (5 bases). The CDR3 length is 14 residues. Trimming left V 8 bases short and J 0 bases short, with 13 bases between. In germline, CDR1 is SEHNR, CDR2 FQNEAQ (reference sequence). Here the CDR3 DNA reads TGTGCCAGCCAGAGAGGACATTTGAACACTGAAGCTTTCTTT. This codes for CASQRGHLNTEAFF.

V gene TRBV9 combines with J gene TRBJ1-5, with a tentative D call TRBD1 (5 bases). The CDR3 loop spans 14 amino acids. Germline loops: CDR1 SGDLS, CDR2 YYNGEE. V gave up 2 bases and J gave up 3 bases, with 9 bases separating them. The CDR3 DNA is TGTGCCAGCAGCGTGGGGGGGAACAATCAGCCCCAGCATTTT. It encodes CASSVGGNNQPQHF. Based on the CDR3 plus reference TRBV9 and TRBJ1-5, the full variable domain is DSGVTQTPKHLITATGQRVTLRCSPRSGDLSVYWYQQSLDQGLQFLIQYYNGEERAKGNILERFSAQQFPDLHSELNLSSLELGDSALYFCASSVGGNNQPQHFGDGTRLSIL.

This chain connects TRBV7-6 to TRBJ2-7; D uncertain. Trimming took off 8 bases at V and 0 bases at J, with 11 bases between the two ends. Germline V CDR1 and CDR2: SGHVS, FNYEAQ. The CDR3 length is 13 residues. The CDR3 DNA is TGTGCCAGCGCGTTTGGAGACTCCTACGAGCAGTACTTC. Its protein product is CASAFGDSYEQYF.

This rearrangement joins TRBV4-3 to TRBJ2-7; TRBD1 aligns across 8 bases. The V and J ends lost 0 bases and 3 bases, in that order; junction bases with no gene match: 10. The CDR3 loop spans 17 amino acids. Germline CDR1 and CDR2: LGHNA and YSLEER. The CDR3 nucleotides read TGCGCCAGCAGCCAAGAGAGGGTAGGTGACAGGGGCTACGAGCAGTACTTC. Protein product: CASSQERVGDRGYEQYF.